This passage covers 8 T cell receptor beta chains from one sample sequenced in a study of shared clonotypes between healthy human individuals. Sequenced by immunoSEQ multiplex PCR; TCRdb stores in-frame clones only, minus some. This table has 2 million to 3 million clones, approximately 93% appearing once. The sample consisted of naive CD4+ T cells from PBMCs. Subset given: CD45RA+ positively selected. Source of these receptors: a man aged 18 to 30 in good health. Some clones in this sample may be carry-over from other donors' samples.

The chain carries TRBV27 and TRBJ2-3; 8 positions agree with TRBD2. CDR1 is MNHEY, CDR2 SMNVEV, per germline (reference sequence). The V gene end was trimmed by 4 bases and the J gene end by 2 bases; junction bases not matched to a gene: 14. The CDR3 spans 18 residues. DNA for the CDR3: TGTGCCAGCAGTTCCCTACTAGTTGGCGGGAGGTCCACAGATACGCAGTATTTT. Translation gives CASSSLLVGGRSTDTQYF.

The rearrangement uses TRBV5-1 and TRBJ2-1; 9 nucleotides align to TRBD2. V gave up 3 bases and J gave up 9 bases; unmatched junction bases: 7. The CDR3 has 14 residues. Germline V CDR1 and CDR2: SGHRS, YFSETQ. DNA of the CDR3: TGCGCCAGCAGCTCGAGCGGGAGGAGGGTTGAGCAGTTCTTC. Translation: CASSSSGRRVEQFF.

This rearrangement joins TRBV28 to TRBJ2-7; D might be TRBD2 (5 bases). CDR3 length: 13 residues. The V end was cut by 6 bases, the J end by 3 bases, with 12 bases between. The V gene's germline CDR1 is MDHEN and CDR2 SYDVKM. The CDR3 spells CASSRTSHYEQYF. As DNA, the CDR3 is TGTGCCAGCAGCCGGACTTCTCACTACGAGCAGTACTTC.

This rearrangement joins TRBV5-1 to TRBJ2-5; 7 nucleotides line up with TRBD2. CDR1 is SGHRS and CDR2 is YFSETQ in the germline V gene. The CDR3 is 16 amino acids. V trimming: 4 bases; J trimming: 2 bases; junction bases outside the gene matches: 11. The CDR3 nucleotides read TGCGCCAGCAGCCCGGGAGGCGGGAGACCGCAAGAGACCCAGTACTTC. Its translation is CASSPGGGRPQETQYF.

The V call is TRBV6-5, the J call TRBJ2-3, with D maybe TRBD2 (6 bases). This CDR3 contains 16 residues. CDR1 MNHEY and CDR2 SVGAGI come from the germline V gene. Trimming pared 0 bases from V and 2 bases from J, leaving 12 bases between. The DNA of the CDR3 is TGTGCCAGCAGTTACTCGTATCGCGGGATCACAGATACGCAGTATTTT. Its translation is CASSYSYRGITDTQYF.

The V and J genes are TRBV2 and TRBJ2-2; 12 positions match TRBD2. The J segment lost 0 bases and the V segment lost 4 bases, leaving 3 bases of the junction unmatched. Germline values: CDR1 SNHLY, CDR2 FYNNEI. CDR3 length: 17 amino acids. In DNA, the CDR3 is TGTGCCAGCAGTGTTACTAGCGGGGGGACGAACACCGGGGAGCTGTTTTTT. It specifies CASSVTSGGTNTGELFF.

The V and J genes are TRBV25-1 and TRBJ1-4; D remains unclear. V was shortened by 0 bases and J by 8 bases, with 16 bases between the two germline ends. The CDR3 is 16 residues long. CDR1 and CDR2 (germline): MGHDK, SYGVNS. CDR3: CASSEYSRLLGEKLFF. The CDR3 nucleotides read TGTGCCAGCAGTGAATACTCTAGACTTCTAGGAGAAAAACTGTTTTTT.

The chain employs TRBV4-2 and TRBJ1-5, with D perhaps matching TRBD1 (5 bases). The V and J ends lost 4 bases and 9 bases respectively, with 16 bases between them. CDR1 and CDR2 (germline): LGHNA, YNFKEQ. There are 14 residues in the CDR3. CDR3 DNA: TGTGCCAGCAGCCCCCGCGCGGGGGAGCGGCCCCAGCATTTT. Translation gives CASSPRAGERPQHF.